These 5 T cell receptor beta chains originate from one sample sequenced in a study of Ad26.COV2.S vaccination and SARS-CoV-2 variants (dated by TCRdb to the early 2020s). What the time point label conveys for this sample: individuals recovered from natural SARS-CoV-2 infection. Receptor libraries were prepared by the immunoSEQ multiplex PCR assay. Not all clones reach the TCRdb copy of this immuneACCESS table, which keeps in-frame sequences only. Checked studies attribute under half of the gap to unresolved V genes and leave the rest unexplained. The sample includes around 350,000 clones, with about 92% observed a single time. Under 5% of the sample rests with the top ten. The input for sequencing was peripheral blood, taken after recovery from COVID-19. The receptor source for this set is a human donor who had recovered from COVID-19.

V usage is TRBV10-3 and J usage is TRBJ1-2; D is uncertain. CDR1 ENHRY and CDR2 SYGVKD come from the germline V gene. The V end was cut by 2 bases, the J end by 2 bases, with 6 bases between. CDR3 length equals 13 residues. In nucleotides, the CDR3 is TGTGCCATCAGTGAGGAGACCAACTATGGCTACACCTTC. Its protein product is CAISEETNYGYTF.

The chain combines TRBV5-1 with TRBJ2-6; tentative D call: TRBD2 (5 bases). Trimming left V 4 bases short and J 0 bases short, with 17 bases between. Per the germline V gene, CDR1 is SGHRS and CDR2 is YFSETQ. There are 18 residues in the CDR3. CDR3 loop: CASSRTSGLSSGANVLTF. CDR3 bases: TGCGCCAGCAGCAGGACTTCGGGCTTAAGCTCTGGGGCCAACGTCCTGACTTTC.

This chain connects TRBV9 to TRBJ1-3, with 8 positions matching TRBD1. V lost 3 bases and J lost 7; bases outside the gene matches: 15. Per the germline V gene, CDR1 is SGDLS and CDR2 is YYNGEE. CDR3 length: 17 residues. CDR3 sequence (DNA): TGTGCCAGCAGCGGGGGCTCCGGGACAGGAGGTGGGAACACCATATATTTT. This gives the protein CASSGGSGTGGGNTIYF. Full variable domain (missing parts from reference TRBV9 and TRBJ1-3): DSGVTQTPKHLITATGQRVTLRCSPRSGDLSVYWYQQSLDQGLQFLIQYYNGEERAKGNILERFSAQQFPDLHSELNLSSLELGDSALYFCASSGGSGTGGGNTIYFGEGSWLTVV.

The chain combines TRBV9 with TRBJ1-2; 10 bases map to TRBD1. CDR1 is SGDLS and CDR2 is YYNGEE in the germline V gene. The V segment lost 4 bases and the J segment 5 bases; nucleotides outside the gene matches: 8. The CDR3 is made up of 15 amino acids. The CDR3 sequence is CASSPRSGQGYGYTF. The CDR3, as DNA: TGTGCCAGCAGCCCGAGATCGGGACAGGGGTATGGCTACACCTTC.

The chain employs TRBV6-5 and TRBJ1-1; no clear D. Germline values: CDR1 MNHEY, CDR2 SVGAGI. The V gene lost 0 bases and the J gene lost 2 bases, with 10 bases spanning the gap. This CDR3 contains 15 residues. The CDR3 loop is CASSYSKQTNTEAFF. The CDR3 DNA follows: TGTGCCAGCAGTTACTCGAAACAGACTAACACTGAAGCTTTCTTT.